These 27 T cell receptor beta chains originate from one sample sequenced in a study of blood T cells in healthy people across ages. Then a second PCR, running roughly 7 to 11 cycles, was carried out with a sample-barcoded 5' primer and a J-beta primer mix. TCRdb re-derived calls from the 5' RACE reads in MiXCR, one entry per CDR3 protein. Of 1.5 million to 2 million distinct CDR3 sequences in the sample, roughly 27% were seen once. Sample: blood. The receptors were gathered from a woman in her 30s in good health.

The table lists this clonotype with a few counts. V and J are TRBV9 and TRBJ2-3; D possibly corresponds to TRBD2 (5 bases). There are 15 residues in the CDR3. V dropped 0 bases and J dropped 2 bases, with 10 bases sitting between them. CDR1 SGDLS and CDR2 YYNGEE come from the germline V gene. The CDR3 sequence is CASSVVKGATDTQYF. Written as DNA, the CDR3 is TGTGCCAGCAGCGTAGTTAAGGGAGCCACAGATACGCAGTATTTT.

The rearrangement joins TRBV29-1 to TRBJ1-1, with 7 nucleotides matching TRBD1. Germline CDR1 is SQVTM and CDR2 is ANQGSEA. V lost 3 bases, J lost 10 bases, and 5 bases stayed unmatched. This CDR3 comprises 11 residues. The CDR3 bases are TGCAGCGTTGAGAGGGGGCGGGGAGCTTTCTTT. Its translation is CSVERGRGAFF.

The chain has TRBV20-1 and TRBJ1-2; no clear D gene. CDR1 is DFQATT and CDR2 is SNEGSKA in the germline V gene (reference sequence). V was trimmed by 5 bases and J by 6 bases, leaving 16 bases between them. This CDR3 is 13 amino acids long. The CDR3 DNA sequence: TGCAGTGCTCTCCAGACCGGTTCGGATGGCTACACCTTC. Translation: CSALQTGSDGYTF.

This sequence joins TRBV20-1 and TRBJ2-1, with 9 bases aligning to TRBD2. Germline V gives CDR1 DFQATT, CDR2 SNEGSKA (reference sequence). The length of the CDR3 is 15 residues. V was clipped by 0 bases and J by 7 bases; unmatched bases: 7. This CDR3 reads CSARDGGLAGNEQFF. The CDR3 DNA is TGCAGTGCTAGAGATGGGGGGCTAGCGGGAAATGAGCAGTTCTTC.

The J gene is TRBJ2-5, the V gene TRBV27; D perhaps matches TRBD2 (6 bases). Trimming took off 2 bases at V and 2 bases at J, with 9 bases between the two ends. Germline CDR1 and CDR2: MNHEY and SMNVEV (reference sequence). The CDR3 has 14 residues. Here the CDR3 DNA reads TGTGCCAGCAGTTTAGGGGGGTGGCAAGAGACCCAGTACTTC. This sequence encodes CASSLGGWQETQYF.

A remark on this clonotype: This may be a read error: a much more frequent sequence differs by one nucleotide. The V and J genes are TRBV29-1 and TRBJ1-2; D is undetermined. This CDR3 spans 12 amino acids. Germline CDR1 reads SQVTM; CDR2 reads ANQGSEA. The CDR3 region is CSYANGRYDYTF. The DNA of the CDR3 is TGCAGCTACGCCAACGGGCGCTATGACTACACCTTC.

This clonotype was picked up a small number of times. The CDR3 sequence: CASSLHGSKSNEQFF. The DNA of the CDR3 is TGTGCCAGCAGCTTACACGGAAGCAAGTCCAATGAGCAGTTCTTC. The rearrangement uses TRBV7-9 and TRBJ2-1, with D unclear. Trimming removed 2 bases at V and 6 bases at J, with 14 bases between. Germline V gene data show CDR1 as SEHNR and CDR2 as FQNEAQ (reference sequence). The CDR3 spans 15 residues.

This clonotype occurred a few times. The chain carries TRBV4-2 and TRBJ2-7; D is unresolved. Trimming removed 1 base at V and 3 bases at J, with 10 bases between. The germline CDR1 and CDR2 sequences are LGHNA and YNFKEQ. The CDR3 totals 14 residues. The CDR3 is CASSQGLMYYEQYF. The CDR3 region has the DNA TGTGCCAGCAGCCAAGGTCTTATGTACTACGAGCAGTACTTC.

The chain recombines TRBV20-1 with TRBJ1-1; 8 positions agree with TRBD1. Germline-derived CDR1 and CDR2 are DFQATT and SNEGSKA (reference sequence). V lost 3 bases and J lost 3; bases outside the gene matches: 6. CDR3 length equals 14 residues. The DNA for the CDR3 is TGCAGTGCTAGCCGGGACAGGACCGACACTGAAGCTTTCTTT. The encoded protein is CSASRDRTDTEAFF.

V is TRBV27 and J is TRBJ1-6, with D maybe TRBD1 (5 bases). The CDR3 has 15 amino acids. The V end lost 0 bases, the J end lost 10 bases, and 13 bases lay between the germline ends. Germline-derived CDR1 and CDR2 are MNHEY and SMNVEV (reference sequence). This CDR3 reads CASSLSAGWKSPLHF. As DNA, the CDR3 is TGTGCCAGCAGTTTATCCGCAGGGTGGAAATCACCCCTCCACTTT.

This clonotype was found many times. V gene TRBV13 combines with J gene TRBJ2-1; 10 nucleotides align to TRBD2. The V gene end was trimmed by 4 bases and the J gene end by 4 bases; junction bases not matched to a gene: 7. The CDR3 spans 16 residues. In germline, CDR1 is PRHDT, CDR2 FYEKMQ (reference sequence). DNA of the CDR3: TGTGCCAGCAGCTCCCGGCTAGCGGGGGAATACAATGAGCAGTTCTTC. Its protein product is CASSSRLAGEYNEQFF. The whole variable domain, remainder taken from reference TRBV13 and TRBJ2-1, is AAGVIQSPRHLIKEKRETATLKCYPIPRHDTVYWYQQGPGQDPQFLISFYEKMQSDKGSIPDRFSAQQFSDYHSELNMSSLELGDSALYFCASSSRLAGEYNEQFFGPGTRLTVL.

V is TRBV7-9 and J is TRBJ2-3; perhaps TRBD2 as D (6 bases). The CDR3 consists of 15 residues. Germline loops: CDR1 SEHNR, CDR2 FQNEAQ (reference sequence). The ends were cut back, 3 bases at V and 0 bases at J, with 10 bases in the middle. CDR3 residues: CASSFGTRSTDTQYF. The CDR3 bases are TGTGCCAGCAGCTTTGGGACTCGGAGCACAGATACGCAGTATTTT.

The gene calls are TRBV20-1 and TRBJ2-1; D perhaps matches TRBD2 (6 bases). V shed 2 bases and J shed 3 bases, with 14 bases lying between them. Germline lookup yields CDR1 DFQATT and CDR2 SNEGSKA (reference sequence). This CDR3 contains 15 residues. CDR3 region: CSARLPGLGYNEQFF. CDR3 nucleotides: TGCAGTGCTAGACTCCCGGGACTGGGCTACAATGAGCAGTTCTTC.

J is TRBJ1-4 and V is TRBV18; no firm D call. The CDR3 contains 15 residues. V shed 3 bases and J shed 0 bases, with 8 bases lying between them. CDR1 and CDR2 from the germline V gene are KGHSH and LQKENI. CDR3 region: CASSPNQATNEKLFF. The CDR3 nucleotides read TGTGCCAGCTCACCTAATCAGGCAACTAATGAAAAACTGTTTTTT.

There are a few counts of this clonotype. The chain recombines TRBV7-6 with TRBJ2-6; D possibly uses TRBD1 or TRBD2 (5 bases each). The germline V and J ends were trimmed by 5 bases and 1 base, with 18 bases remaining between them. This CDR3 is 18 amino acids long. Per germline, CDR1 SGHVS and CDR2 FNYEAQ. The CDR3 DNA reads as TGTGCCAGCAGCCCCCGACCGGGGCTTGGATCTGGGGCCAACGTCCTGACTTTC. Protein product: CASSPRPGLGSGANVLTF.

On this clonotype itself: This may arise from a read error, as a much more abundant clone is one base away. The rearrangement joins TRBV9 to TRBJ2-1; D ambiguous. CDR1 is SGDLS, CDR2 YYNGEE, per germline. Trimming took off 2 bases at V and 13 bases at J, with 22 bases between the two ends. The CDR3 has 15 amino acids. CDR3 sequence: CASSVVGDFRETQFF. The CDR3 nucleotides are TGTGCCAGCAGCGTCGTTGGAGACTTTCGCGAGACCCAGTTCTTC.

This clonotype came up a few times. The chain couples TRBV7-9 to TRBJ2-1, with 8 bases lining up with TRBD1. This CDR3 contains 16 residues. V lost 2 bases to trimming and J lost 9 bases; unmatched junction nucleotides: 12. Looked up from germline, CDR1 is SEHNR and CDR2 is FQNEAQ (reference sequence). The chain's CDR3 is CASSLWGQVLPLEQFF. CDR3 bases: TGTGCCAGCAGCTTATGGGGACAGGTCCTACCCCTTGAGCAGTTCTTC.

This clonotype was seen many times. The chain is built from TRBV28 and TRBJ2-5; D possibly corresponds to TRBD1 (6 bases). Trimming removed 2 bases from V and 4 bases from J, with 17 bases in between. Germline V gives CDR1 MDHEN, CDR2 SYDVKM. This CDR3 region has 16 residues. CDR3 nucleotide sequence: TGTGCCAGCAGTTTAGGGTTAAGGGAACAGGGAGAGACCCAGTACTTC. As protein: CASSLGLREQGETQYF.

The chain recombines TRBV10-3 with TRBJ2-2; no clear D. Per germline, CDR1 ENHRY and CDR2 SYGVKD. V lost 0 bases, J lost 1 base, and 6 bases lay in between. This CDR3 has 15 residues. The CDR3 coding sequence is TGTGCCATCAGTGAGTCAGGTGGGAACACCGGGGAGCTGTTTTTT. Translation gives CAISESGGNTGELFF.

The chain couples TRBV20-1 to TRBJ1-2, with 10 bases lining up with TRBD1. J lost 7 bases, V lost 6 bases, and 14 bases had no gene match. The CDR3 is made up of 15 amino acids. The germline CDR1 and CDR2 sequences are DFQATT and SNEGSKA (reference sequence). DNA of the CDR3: TGCAGTGCCGCCGGGACAGGGGCCATTCGGGGTGGCTACACCTTC. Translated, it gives CSAAGTGAIRGGYTF.

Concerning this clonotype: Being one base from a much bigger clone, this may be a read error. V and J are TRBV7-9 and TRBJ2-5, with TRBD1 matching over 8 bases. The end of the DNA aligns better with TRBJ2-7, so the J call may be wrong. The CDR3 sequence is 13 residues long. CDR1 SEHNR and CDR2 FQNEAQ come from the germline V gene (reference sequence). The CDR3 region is CASNTGGHNEQYF. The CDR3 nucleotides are TGTGCCAGCAACACAGGGGGGCACAACGAGCAGTACTTC.

CDR3 DNA sequence: TGCAGTGCCGTAGCCGTTACAGATACGCAGTATTTT. Translated, it gives CSAVAVTDTQYF. The rearrangement links TRBV20-1 to TRBJ2-3; D gene unclear. The CDR3 runs 12 residues. Germline CDR1 DFQATT, CDR2 SNEGSKA (reference sequence). The V end was cut by 6 bases, the J end by 3 bases, with 10 bases between.

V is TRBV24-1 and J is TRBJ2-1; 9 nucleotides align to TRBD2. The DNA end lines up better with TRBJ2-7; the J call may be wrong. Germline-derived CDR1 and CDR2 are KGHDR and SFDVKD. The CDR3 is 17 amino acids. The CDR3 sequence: CATSAKAASGKYNEQYF. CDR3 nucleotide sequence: TGTGCCACCAGCGCCAAGGCGGCTAGCGGGAAATACAATGAGCAGTACTTC.

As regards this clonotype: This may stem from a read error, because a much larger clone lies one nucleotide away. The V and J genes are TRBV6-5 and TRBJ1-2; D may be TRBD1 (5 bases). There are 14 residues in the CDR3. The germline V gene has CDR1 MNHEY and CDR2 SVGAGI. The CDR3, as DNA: TGTACCAGCAGCCCCTCCCAGGGAGTCTATGGCTACACCTTC. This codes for CTSSPSQGVYGYTF.

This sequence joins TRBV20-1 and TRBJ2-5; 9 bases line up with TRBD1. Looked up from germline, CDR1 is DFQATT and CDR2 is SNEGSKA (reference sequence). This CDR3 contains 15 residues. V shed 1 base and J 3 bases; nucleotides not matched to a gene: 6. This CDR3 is CSARVWDREEETQYF. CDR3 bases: TGCAGTGCTAGAGTATGGGACAGGGAGGAAGAGACCCAGTACTTC.

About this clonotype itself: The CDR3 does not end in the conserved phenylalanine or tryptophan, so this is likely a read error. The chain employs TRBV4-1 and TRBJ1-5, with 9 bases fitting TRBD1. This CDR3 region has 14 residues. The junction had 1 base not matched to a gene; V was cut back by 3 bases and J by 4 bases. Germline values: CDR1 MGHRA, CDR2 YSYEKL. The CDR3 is CASSHGQGNQPQHL. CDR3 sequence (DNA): TGCGCCAGCAGCCACGGACAGGGGAATCAGCCCCAGCATTTG.

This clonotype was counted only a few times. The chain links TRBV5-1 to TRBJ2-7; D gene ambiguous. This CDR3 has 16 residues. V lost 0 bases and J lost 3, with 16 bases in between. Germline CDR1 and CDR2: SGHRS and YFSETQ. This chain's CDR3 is CASSLEAFAGYYEQYF. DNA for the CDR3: TGCGCCAGCAGCTTGGAAGCGTTTGCTGGGTACTACGAGCAGTACTTC.